Listed below are T cell receptor beta chains from one sample, sequenced in a study of control samples from healthy donors and cancer patients. Here immunoSEQ multiplex PCR was the method, and the copy in TCRdb shows in-frame clones only, minus some. The sample yields around 90,000 clones, around nine tenths seen once. The sample consisted of blood. The receptors shown here come from a man under 40 in good health. The CDR3 runs from the conserved cysteine through the conserved F or W. The order of the fields is clone size, D gene, V gene, J gene, CDR3 DNA, CDR3 protein. D genes are given only for firm matches. Some rows mark clone size as missing; the rest say once, few, many or name a class of expanded clone.

>NA|NA|TRBV9|TRBJ1-2
TGTGCCAGCAGCGTAGGTCGACAAAACTATGGCTACACCTTC
CASSVGRQNYGYTF
>NA|TRBD2|TRBV6-2/TRBV6-3|TRBJ2-3
TGTGCCAGCAGTTACATCCTCCTCGACGGGGGGACCACAGATACGCAGTATTTT
CASSYILLDGGTTDTQYF
>once|TRBD1|TRBV3-1/TRBV3-2|TRBJ1-3
TGTGCCAGCAGCCCTAATCCGCCCCGACAGGGTACAACCGGAAACACCATATATTTT
CASSPNPPRQGTTGNTIYF
>NA|TRBD1|TRBV4-1|TRBJ1-1
TGCGCCAGCAGCCGTTCACAGGGGGTTGTCACTGAAGCTTTCTTT
CASSRSQGVVTEAFF
>NA|TRBD1|TRBV10-3|TRBJ1-5
TGTGCCATCAGTGAGTCCGGGGTGACAGGGGGCAATCAGCCCCAGCATTTT
CAISESGVTGGNQPQHF
>NA|NA|TRBV6-5|TRBJ1-1
TGTGCCAGCAGTTACTATAATACGGGACGCACTGAAGCTTTCTTT
CASSYYNTGRTEAFF
>few|NA|TRBV6-5|TRBJ2-3
TGTGCCAGCAGTTTTTTAGCGTCTAGCACAGATACGCAGTATTTT
CASSFLASSTDTQYF
>NA|NA|TRBV12-3/TRBV12-4|TRBJ1-5
TGTGCCAGCAGTTTAACAGTAGGTCAGCCCCAGCATTTT
CASSLTVGQPQHF
>NA|NA|TRBV14|TRBJ1-4
TGTGCCAGCAGCCAAGATAGCGCTGGGGATGAAAAACTGTTTTTT
CASSQDSAGDEKLFF
>NA|NA|TRBV18|TRBJ2-7
TGTGCCAGCTCATCGGAAATCGCCTACGAGCAGTACTTC
CASSSEIAYEQYF
>many|NA|TRBV11-2|TRBJ2-3
TGTGCCAGCAGCTCCACGCACTTGGGTTTCACAGATACGCAGTATTTT
CASSSTHLGFTDTQYF
>NA|NA|TRBV7-9|TRBJ1-2
TGTGCCAGCACGGGAAAACTGGGGTCCTATGGCTACACCTTC
CASTGKLGSYGYTF
>NA|TRBD1|TRBV11-2|TRBJ2-1
TGTGCCAGCAGCTTAGATACGGCAGGGGGCTCCTACAATGAGCAGTTCTTC
CASSLDTAGGSYNEQFF
>NA|TRBD1|TRBV6-6|TRBJ1-2
TGTGCCAGCAGTTACTTGGGAGCAGGGGGGTATGGCTACACCTTC
CASSYLGAGGYGYTF
>NA|NA|TRBV27|TRBJ1-1
TGTGCCAGCAGTTTAAGGGCAGGGGCAACTGAAGCTTTCTTT
CASSLRAGATEAFF
>NA|TRBD1|TRBV9|TRBJ1-5
TGTGCCAGCAGCGCCCTCCCCCTGGGACAGGGGAACAATCAGCCCCAGCATTTT
CASSALPLGQGNNQPQHF
>NA|NA|TRBV7-9|TRBJ1-5
TGTGCCAGCAGCTTAGGTGGGGGGTTCCAGCCCCAGCATTTT
CASSLGGGFQPQHF
>NA|NA|TRBV6-6|TRBJ1-2
TGTGCCAGCAGCCCCTCCAACTATGGCTACACCTTC
CASSPSNYGYTF
>NA|NA|TRBV5-1|TRBJ1-2
TGCGCCAGCAGCTTGGACGTGCAGCCCAACTATGGCTACACCTTC
CASSLDVQPNYGYTF
>NA|NA|TRBV4-1|TRBJ1-5
TGCGCCAGCAGCAAGCAGGGCGTCTGGGATCAGCCCCAGCATTTT
CASSKQGVWDQPQHF
>NA|NA|TRBV7-8|TRBJ1-2
TGTGCCAGCAGCTTGGTCAGGGGCTATGGCTACACCTTC
CASSLVRGYGYTF
>NA|NA|TRBV12-3/TRBV12-4|TRBJ1-5
TGTGCCAGCAGTTTCGGGAGTCAGCCCCAGCATTTT
CASSFGSQPQHF
>NA|NA|TRBV10-3|TRBJ1-1
TGTGCCATCATGGCGGGAATGAACACTGAAGCTTTCTTT
CAIMAGMNTEAFF
>few|NA|TRBV5-6|TRBJ1-2
TGTGCCAGCAGCTGGGCCGAGACAACAGCTAACTATGGCTACACCTTC
CASSWAETTANYGYTF
>NA|NA|TRBV9|TRBJ2-5
TGTGCCAGCAGCGGTTCGGCCGGGGTAGAGACCCAGTACTTC
CASSGSAGVETQYF
>NA|TRBD1|TRBV7-6|TRBJ1-3
TGTGCCAGCAGCCCACAAACGGACAGGTCTGGAAACACCATATATTTT
CASSPQTDRSGNTIYF
>NA|TRBD1|TRBV30|TRBJ1-1
TGTGCCTGGGACCGGGACAGGGGATTCACTGAAGCTTTCTTT
CAWDRDRGFTEAFF
>NA|NA|TRBV27|TRBJ2-1
TGTGCCAGCAGCTTGTTGGGGACGGGGTACAATGAGCAGTTCTTC
CASSLLGTGYNEQFF
>NA|NA|TRBV7-9|TRBJ1-3
TGTGCCAGCAGTTCCGGGACGGATCCTTACTCTGGAAACACCATATATTTT
CASSSGTDPYSGNTIYF
>few|NA|TRBV19|TRBJ1-5
TGTGCCAGTAGTATGGGGGGTGGACGGCCCTTAGGACAGCCCCAGCATTTT
CASSMGGGRPLGQPQHF
>NA|TRBD1|TRBV10-3|TRBJ1-2
TGTGCCATCAGTGCCCTGGGGACAGCTAACTATGGCTACACCTTC
CAISALGTANYGYTF
>few|TRBD2|TRBV10-2|TRBJ2-1
TGCGCCAGCAGCGGAACTAGCGGGGGATTAAATGAGCAGTTCTTC
CASSGTSGGLNEQFF
>once|NA|TRBV15|TRBJ2-1
TGTGCCACCAGCAGAGGGGTCACCAAGGCGGGGTACAATGAGCAGTTCTTC
CATSRGVTKAGYNEQFF
>NA|NA|TRBV5-1|TRBJ1-6
TGCGCCAGCAGCCCCTCGGACAGACGAGGCTCACCCCTCCACTTT
CASSPSDRRGSPLHF
>NA|NA|TRBV6-5|TRBJ2-2
TGTGCCAGCATGAGCGGTGATAGGAACACCGGGGAGCTGTTTTTT
CASMSGDRNTGELFF
>NA|TRBD1|TRBV7-9|TRBJ2-3
TGTGCCAGCAGCTCTGAGGGGACAGGGGTTGCAGATACGCAGTATTTT
CASSSEGTGVADTQYF
>NA|TRBD1|TRBV12-5|TRBJ1-6
TGTGCTAGTGGTTTGGTTCTAGGCTTAGGACAGGGGAATTCACCCCTCCACTTT
CASGLVLGLGQGNSPLHF
>NA|NA|TRBV7-8|TRBJ2-3
TGTGCCAGCAGCTTAGGTCATGCATCAGATACGCAGTATTTT
CASSLGHASDTQYF
>NA|TRBD1|TRBV5-4|TRBJ1-1
TGTGCCAGCAGTAGGGGACAGATGAACACTGAAGCTTTCTTT
CASSRGQMNTEAFF
>few|NA|TRBV6-2/TRBV6-3|TRBJ1-5
TGTGCCAGCAGTAAAGACTGGGTCAATCAGCCCCAGCATTTT
CASSKDWVNQPQHF
>NA|NA|TRBV7-2|TRBJ2-5
TGTGCCAGCAGCTTTTACGCGGGGCAACAAGAGACCCAGTACTTC
CASSFYAGQQETQYF
>NA|NA|TRBV7-9|TRBJ1-1
TGTGCCAGCAGCTTAAGAACAGGGCAGGCCACTGAAGCTTTCTTT
CASSLRTGQATEAFF
>NA|TRBD2|TRBV7-8|TRBJ2-2
TGTGCCAGCAGCTTAGATCTAGCGGGGGTTCCAGGGGGCGGGGAGCTGTTTTTT
CASSLDLAGVPGGGELFF
>NA|NA|TRBV3-1/TRBV3-2|TRBJ2-5
TGTGCCAGCAGCCCCCAGGGAGAGACCCAGTACTTC
CASSPQGETQYF
>NA|TRBD1|TRBV7-2|TRBJ2-5
TGTGCCAGCAGCTTAGGGGACAGGGCCTTGGAGACCCAGTACTTC
CASSLGDRALETQYF
>NA|NA|TRBV27|TRBJ2-1
TGTGCCAGCAGTTCCCGACTAGAAAATGAGCAGTTCTTC
CASSSRLENEQFF
>NA|TRBD1|TRBV29-1|TRBJ1-2
TGCAGCGTTGGGGGAGGGACAGGCGGGTCCGGCTACACCTTC
CSVGGGTGGSGYTF
>NA|NA|TRBV10-3|TRBJ1-6
TGTGCCATCAGTGAGTCGCTGCAGGGTGTGAGACCCCTCCACTTT
CAISESLQGVRPLHF
>NA|NA|TRBV5-1|TRBJ2-1
TGCGCCAGCAGCTCCGAGGGGGGGGTCTACAATGAGCAGTTCTTC
CASSSEGGVYNEQFF
>NA|TRBD2|TRBV10-3|TRBJ2-3
TGTGCCATCAGAACTAGCGGGGGTACAGATACGCAGTATTTT
CAIRTSGGTDTQYF
>NA|TRBD1|TRBV9|TRBJ2-6
TGTGCCAGCACCTCCGACAGGGAAGTCTACGGGGCCAACGTCCTGACTTTC
CASTSDREVYGANVLTF